This T cell receptor (beta chain) was profiled in a study of blood T cells in healthy people across ages. The CDR3 loop spans 14 amino acids. CDR1 is SGHTA, CDR2 FQGNSA, per germline. Trimming cost V 2 bases and J 9 bases; bases outside gene matches: 7. The authors ran a second PCR of 7 to 11 cycles using a sample-barcoded 5' primer and a J-beta primer mix. TCRdb fed the 5' RACE reads into MiXCR, producing one record per CDR3 protein. This table holds fewer than 1 million distinct CDR3 sequences, under 45% found once. The rearrangement links TRBV7-2 to TRBJ1-5, with 7 positions matching TRBD1. The sequencing input was blood. The receptor was derived from a man aged 60-69 years in good health. The CDR3 nucleotides read TGTGCCAGCAGCTTAAACAGGGGTCAGGGGCCCCAGCATTTT. It yields the protein CASSLNRGQGPQHF.